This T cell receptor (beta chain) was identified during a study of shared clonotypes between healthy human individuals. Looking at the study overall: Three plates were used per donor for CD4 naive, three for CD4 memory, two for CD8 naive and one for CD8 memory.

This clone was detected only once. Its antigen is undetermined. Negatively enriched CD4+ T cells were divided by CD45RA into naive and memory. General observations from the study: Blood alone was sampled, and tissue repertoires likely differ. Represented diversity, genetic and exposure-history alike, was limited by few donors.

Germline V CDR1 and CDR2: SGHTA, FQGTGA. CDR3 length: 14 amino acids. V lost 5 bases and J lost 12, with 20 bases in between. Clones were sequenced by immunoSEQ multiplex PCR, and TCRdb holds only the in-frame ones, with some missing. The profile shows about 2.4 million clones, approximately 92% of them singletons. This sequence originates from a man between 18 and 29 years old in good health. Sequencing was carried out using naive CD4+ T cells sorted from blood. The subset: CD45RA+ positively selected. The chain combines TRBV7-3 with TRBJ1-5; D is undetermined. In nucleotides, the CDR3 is TGTGCCAGCAGCGCGGGGAGCGCCCGGTCTATCCAGCATTTT. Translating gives CASSAGSARSIQHF. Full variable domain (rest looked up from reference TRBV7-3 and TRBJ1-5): GAGVSQTPSNKVTEKGKYVELRCDPISGHTALYWYRQSLGQGPEFLIYFQGTGAADDSGLPNDRFFAVRPEGSVSTLKIQRTERGDSAVYLCASSAGSARSIQHFGDGTRLSIL.